The clone carrying this T cell receptor beta chain has at least ten counts. These data are taken from a study of T cell clonality in common variable immunodeficiency. Clones were read by immunoSEQ multiplex PCR, and TCRdb kept only the in-frame ones, dropping some. Listed here are fewer than 75,000 clones without any singletons, the top ten holding 1.7%. The sequenced sample consisted of peripheral blood mononuclear cells. This sequence originates from a person aged 18 to 69 in good health.

This CDR3 reads CASSLEGLALSGTDTQYF. CDR3 DNA, as far as it was read: TGTGCCAGCAGCCTAGAAGGACTAGCTTTATCTGGCACAGATACG. This sequence joins TRBV4-2 and TRBJ2-3; 8 bases match TRBD2. The read comes to an end 3 residues before the CDR3 does, leaving the germline J gene to fill in the end. Looked up from germline, CDR1 is LGHNA and CDR2 is YNFKEQ. V gave up 4 bases and J gave up 1 base; unmatched junction bases: 13. This CDR3 region has 18 residues.